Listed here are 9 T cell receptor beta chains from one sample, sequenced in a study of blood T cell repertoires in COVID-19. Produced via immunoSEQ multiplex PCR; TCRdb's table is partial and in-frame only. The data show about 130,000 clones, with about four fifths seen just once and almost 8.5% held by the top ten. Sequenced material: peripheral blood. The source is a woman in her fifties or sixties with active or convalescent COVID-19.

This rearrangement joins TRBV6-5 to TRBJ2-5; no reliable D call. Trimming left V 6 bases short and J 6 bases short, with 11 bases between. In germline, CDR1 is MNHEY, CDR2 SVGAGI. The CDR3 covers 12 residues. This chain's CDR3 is CASSTGVQTQYF. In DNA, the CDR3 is TGTGCCAGCAGCACCGGAGTGCAGACCCAGTACTTC.

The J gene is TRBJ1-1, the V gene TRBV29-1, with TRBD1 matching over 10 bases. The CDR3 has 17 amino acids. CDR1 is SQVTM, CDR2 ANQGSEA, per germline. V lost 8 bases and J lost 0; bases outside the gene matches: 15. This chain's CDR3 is CSLYGTGVNGMNTEAFF. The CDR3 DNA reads TGCAGCCTCTACGGGACAGGGGTGAATGGCATGAACACTGAAGCTTTCTTT.

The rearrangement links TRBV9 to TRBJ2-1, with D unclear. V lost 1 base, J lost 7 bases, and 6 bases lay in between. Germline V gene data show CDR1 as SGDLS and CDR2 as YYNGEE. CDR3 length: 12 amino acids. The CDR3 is CASSVNLNEQFF. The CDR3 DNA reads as TGTGCCAGCAGCGTAAATCTGAATGAGCAGTTCTTC.

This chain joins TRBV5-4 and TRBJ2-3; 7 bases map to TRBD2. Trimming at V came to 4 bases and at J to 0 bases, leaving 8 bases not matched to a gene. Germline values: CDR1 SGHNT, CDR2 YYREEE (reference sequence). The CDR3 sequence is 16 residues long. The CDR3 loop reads CASSPGGLRSTDTQYF. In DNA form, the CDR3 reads TGTGCCAGCAGCCCGGGGGGACTCCGTAGCACAGATACGCAGTATTTT.

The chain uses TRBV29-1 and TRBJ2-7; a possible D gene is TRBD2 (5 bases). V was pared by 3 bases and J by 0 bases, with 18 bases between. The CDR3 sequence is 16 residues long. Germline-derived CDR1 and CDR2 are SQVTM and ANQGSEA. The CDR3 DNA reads TGCAGCGTTGACAATGCTGGACCCGGGGTCTCCTACGAGCAGTACTTC. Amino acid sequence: CSVDNAGPGVSYEQYF.

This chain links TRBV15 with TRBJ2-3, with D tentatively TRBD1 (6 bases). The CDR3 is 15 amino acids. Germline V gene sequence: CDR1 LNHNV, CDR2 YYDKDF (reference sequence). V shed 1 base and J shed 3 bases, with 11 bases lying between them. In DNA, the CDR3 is TGTGCCACCAGCAGAGGGGGGCGTCTTACAGATACGCAGTATTTT. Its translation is CATSRGGRLTDTQYF.

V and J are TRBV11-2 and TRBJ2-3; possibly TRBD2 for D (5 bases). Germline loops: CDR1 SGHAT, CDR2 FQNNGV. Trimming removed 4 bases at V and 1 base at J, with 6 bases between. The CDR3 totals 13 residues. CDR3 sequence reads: CASSWTGTDTQYF. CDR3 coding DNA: TGTGCCAGCAGCTGGACTGGCACAGATACGCAGTATTTT.

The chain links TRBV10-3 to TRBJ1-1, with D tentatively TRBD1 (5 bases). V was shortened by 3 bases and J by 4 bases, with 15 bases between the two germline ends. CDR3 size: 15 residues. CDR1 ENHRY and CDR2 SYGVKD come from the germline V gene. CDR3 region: CAISEGFRDFTEAFF. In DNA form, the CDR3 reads TGTGCCATCAGTGAAGGGTTCAGGGACTTCACTGAAGCTTTCTTT.

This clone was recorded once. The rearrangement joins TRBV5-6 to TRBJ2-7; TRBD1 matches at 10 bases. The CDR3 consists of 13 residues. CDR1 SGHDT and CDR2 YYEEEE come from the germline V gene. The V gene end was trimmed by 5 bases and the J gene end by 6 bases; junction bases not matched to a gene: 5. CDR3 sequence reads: CASRRDRGGEQYV. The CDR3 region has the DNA TGTGCCAGCAGACGGGACAGGGGAGGCGAGCAGTACGTC.